This T cell receptor beta chain was captured by sequencing in a study of PD-L1 blockade in urothelial cancer. At the level of the study: Anywhere from 0 to 3 prior chemotherapy regimens had been received by patients. At 3 weeks (second dose) and 6 weeks after starting treatment, blood was analyzed.

Notes on the study in general: Tumor-associated TCR clones expanded more in blood at 3 weeks in patients with durable benefit.

Documented time point: peripheral blood 6 weeks after treatment start. As to this clone: Antigen specificity is unknown.

TCRdb's table, derived via immunoSEQ multiplex PCR, lists solely in-frame clones and lacks some. Of over 20,000 clones in the sample, about 90% are singletons; the top ten hold around 10%. Source: PBMCs, taken around atezolizumab (anti-PD-L1) treatment. The sequence came from a woman aged 55 to 70 with urothelial cancer.

In DNA, the CDR3 is TGTGCCAGCAGTTACGGGACTAGCGGTAGCACAGATACGCAGTATTTT. Amino acid sequence: CASSYGTSGSTDTQYF. The gene calls are TRBV6-6 and TRBJ2-3, with 11 bases that match TRBD2. Trimming cost V 2 bases and J 0 bases; bases outside gene matches: 1. Germline assignment: CDR1 MNHNY and CDR2 SVGAGI (reference sequence). The CDR3 extends over 16 amino acids.